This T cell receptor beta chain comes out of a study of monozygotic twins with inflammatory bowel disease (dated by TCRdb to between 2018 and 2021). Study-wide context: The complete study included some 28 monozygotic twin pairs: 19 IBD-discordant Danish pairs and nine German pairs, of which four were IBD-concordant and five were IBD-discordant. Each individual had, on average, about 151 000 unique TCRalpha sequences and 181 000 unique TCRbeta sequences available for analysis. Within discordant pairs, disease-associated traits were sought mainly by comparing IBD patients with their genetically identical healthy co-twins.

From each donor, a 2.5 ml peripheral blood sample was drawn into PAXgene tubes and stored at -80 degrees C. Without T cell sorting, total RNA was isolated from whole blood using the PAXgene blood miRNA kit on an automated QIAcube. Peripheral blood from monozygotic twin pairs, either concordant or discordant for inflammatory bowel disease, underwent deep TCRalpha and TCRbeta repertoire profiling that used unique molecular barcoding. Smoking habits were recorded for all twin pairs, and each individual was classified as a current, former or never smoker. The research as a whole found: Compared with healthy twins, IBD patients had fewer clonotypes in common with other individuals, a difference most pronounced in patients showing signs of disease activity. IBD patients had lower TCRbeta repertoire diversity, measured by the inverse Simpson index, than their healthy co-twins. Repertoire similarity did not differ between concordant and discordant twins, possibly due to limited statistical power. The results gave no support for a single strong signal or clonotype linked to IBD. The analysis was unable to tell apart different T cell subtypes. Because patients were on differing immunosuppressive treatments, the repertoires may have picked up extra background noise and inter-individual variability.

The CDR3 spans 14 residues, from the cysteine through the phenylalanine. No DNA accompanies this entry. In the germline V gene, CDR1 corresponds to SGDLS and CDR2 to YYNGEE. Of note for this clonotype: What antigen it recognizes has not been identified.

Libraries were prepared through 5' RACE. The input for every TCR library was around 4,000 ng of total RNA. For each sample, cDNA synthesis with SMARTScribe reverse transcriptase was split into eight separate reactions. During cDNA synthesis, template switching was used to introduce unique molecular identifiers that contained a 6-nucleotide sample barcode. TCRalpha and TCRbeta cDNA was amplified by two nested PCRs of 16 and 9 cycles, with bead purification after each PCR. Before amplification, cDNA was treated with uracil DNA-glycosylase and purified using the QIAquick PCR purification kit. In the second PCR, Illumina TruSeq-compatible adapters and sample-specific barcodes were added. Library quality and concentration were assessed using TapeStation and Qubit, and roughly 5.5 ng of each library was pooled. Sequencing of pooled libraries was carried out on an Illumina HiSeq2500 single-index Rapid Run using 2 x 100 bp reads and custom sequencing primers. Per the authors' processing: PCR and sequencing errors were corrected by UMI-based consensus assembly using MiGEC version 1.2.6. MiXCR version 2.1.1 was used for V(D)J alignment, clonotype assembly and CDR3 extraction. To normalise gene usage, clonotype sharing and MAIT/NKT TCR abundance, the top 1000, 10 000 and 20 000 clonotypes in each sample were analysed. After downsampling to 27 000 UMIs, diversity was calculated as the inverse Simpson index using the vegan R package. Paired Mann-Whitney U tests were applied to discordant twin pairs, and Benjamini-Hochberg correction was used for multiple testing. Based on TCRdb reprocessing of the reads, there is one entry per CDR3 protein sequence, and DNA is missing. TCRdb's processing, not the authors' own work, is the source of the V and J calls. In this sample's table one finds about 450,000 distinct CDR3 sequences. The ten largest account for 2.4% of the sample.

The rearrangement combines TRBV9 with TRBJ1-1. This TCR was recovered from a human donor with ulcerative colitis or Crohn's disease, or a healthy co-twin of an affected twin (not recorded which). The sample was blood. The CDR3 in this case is CASSVGTSNTEAFF.